This passage covers 24 T cell receptor beta chains from one sample sequenced in a study of metastatic and nonmetastatic thyroid tumors. TCRdb reassembled clones from the PCR reads with MiXCR. In the table there are roughly 4,900 clones, 20% to 25% of which are singletons. None of the patients had undergone any treatment ahead of thyroid surgery. The sequenced material came from adjacent normal tissue. These receptors all come from a female donor with papillary thyroid cancer or a benign thyroid nodule (not recorded which). Some clones in this sample may be carry-over from other donors' samples.

The V and J genes are TRBV6-1 and TRBJ2-3; weak D call: TRBD2 (5 bases). Trimming removed 3 bases from V and 0 bases from J, with 7 bases in between. The CDR3 spans 14 residues. Germline V gene data show CDR1 as MNHNS and CDR2 as SASEGT. This CDR3 reads CASSDRGSTDTQYF. DNA of the CDR3: TGTGCCAGCAGTGATCGCGGGAGCACAGATACGCAGTATTTT.

This chain links TRBV19 with TRBJ2-6, with D possibly matching TRBD1 (6 bases). The CDR3 runs 17 residues. The V end lost 4 bases, the J end lost 5 bases, and 18 bases lay between the germline ends. Germline CDR1 LNHDA, CDR2 SQIVND (reference sequence). The CDR3 DNA reads as TGTGCCAGTAGTACCACAGGGTTCCTCTTCCGGGCCAACGTCCTGACTTTC. Its translation: CASSTTGFLFRANVLTF.

Within the sample, this clone is medium-sized. The V gene is TRBV6-1, the J gene TRBJ1-5, with a weak D call TRBD1 (5 bases). Germline loops: CDR1 MNHNS, CDR2 SASEGT. This CDR3 is built from 16 residues. Trimming cost V 1 base and J 7 bases, with 17 bases left between them. The CDR3 sequence is CASSEGKGTFRQPQHF. The CDR3 bases are TGTGCCAGCAGTGAAGGAAAAGGGACCTTTAGACAGCCCCAGCATTTT.

This clone ranks as medium-sized. The chain uses TRBV6-5 and TRBJ2-3; D possibly corresponds to TRBD1 (6 bases). Germline CDR1 is MNHEY and CDR2 is SVGAGI. Trimming stripped 0 bases from V and 3 bases from J, with 13 bases between. This CDR3 is 16 amino acids long. The CDR3 DNA reads TGTGCCAGCAGTTACTCGCGCAGGGGCGCAACAGATACGCAGTATTTT. Translation: CASSYSRRGATDTQYF.

Only a few counts were recorded for this clone. The chain uses TRBV6-5 and TRBJ2-3, with TRBD1 as a possible D gene (6 bases). The ends were cut back, 2 bases at V and 1 base at J, with 16 bases in the middle. CDR3 length equals 17 residues. CDR1 and CDR2 (germline): MNHEY, SVGAGI. This CDR3 reads CASSYLPRDIRTDTQYF. CDR3 nucleotide sequence: TGTGCCAGCAGTTACCTTCCACGGGACATACGCACAGATACGCAGTATTTT.

This clone was seen repeatedly, ten times or more. The chain employs TRBV29-1 and TRBJ2-1; 8 nucleotides align to TRBD1. With V trimmed by 8 bases and J by 0 bases, 12 bases remained unmatched. Germline CDR1 reads SQVTM; CDR2 reads ANQGSEA. This CDR3 is built from 16 residues. The CDR3 sequence: CSTGQVNWGSYNEQFF. CDR3 DNA: TGCAGCACGGGACAGGTCAACTGGGGCTCCTACAATGAGCAGTTCTTC.

Relative to its sample, this clone is medium-sized. The V and J genes are TRBV7-6 and TRBJ2-7; D is possibly TRBD1 (5 bases). The CDR3 totals 13 residues. Deletions cut 5 bases from V and 3 bases from J, with 11 bases between. The germline V gene has CDR1 SGHVS and CDR2 FNYEAQ. The CDR3 coding sequence is TGTGCCAGCAGCGATACAGGAATCTACGAGCAGTACTTC. This sequence encodes CASSDTGIYEQYF.

Relative to its sample, this clone is medium-sized. The gene calls are TRBV30 and TRBJ2-1, with TRBD1 matching over 7 bases. The CDR3 spans 15 residues. Germline CDR1 GTSNPN, CDR2 SVGIG (reference sequence). V lost 4 bases, J lost 0 bases, and 6 bases stayed unmatched. Here the CDR3 DNA reads TGTGCCTGGACCCAGGGGGTCAGCTCCTACAATGAGCAGTTCTTC. This codes for CAWTQGVSSYNEQFF.

By sample fraction, this clone is medium-sized. This sequence joins TRBV7-2 and TRBJ2-1, with 11 bases fitting TRBD2. The V segment lost 1 base and the J segment 9 bases; nucleotides outside the gene matches: 5. CDR1 and CDR2 (germline): SGHTA, FQGNSA. This CDR3 region has 15 residues. The CDR3 here is CASSLVSGGVGEQFF. In nucleotides, the CDR3 is TGTGCCAGCAGCTTAGTTAGCGGGGGGGTTGGTGAGCAGTTCTTC.

The rearrangement uses TRBV19 and TRBJ1-3; the D is unclear. Trimming cost V 5 bases and J 2 bases, with 4 bases left between them. The germline CDR1 and CDR2 sequences are LNHDA and SQIVND (reference sequence). This CDR3 is 12 amino acids long. CDR3 sequence reads: CASSLTGNTIYF. The CDR3 coding sequence is TGTGCCAGTAGTTTAACTGGAAACACCATATATTTT.

The chain is built from TRBV7-3 and TRBJ2-3; 14 bases match TRBD2. The ends lost 4 bases at V and 4 bases at J; junction bases unmatched: 1. The CDR3 runs to 15 residues. Germline V gene data show CDR1 as SGHTA and CDR2 as FQGTGA. DNA of the CDR3: TGTGCCAGCAGCTCGACTAGCGGGAGGGCAGATACGCAGTATTTT. This translates into CASSSTSGRADTQYF. Combining the CDR3 with reference TRBV7-3 and TRBJ2-3 gives the whole variable domain GAGVSQTPSNKVTEKGKYVELRCDPISGHTALYWYRQSLGQGPEFLIYFQGTGAADDSGLPNDRFFAVRPEGSVSTLKIQRTERGDSAVYLCASSSTSGRADTQYFGPGTRLTVL.

The J gene is TRBJ2-1, the V gene TRBV9; 9 bases are a match to TRBD2. J lost 9 bases, V lost 4 bases, and 14 bases had no gene match. This CDR3 region has 16 residues. Germline-derived CDR1 and CDR2 are SGDLS and YYNGEE. The CDR3 DNA follows: TGTGCCAGCAGCTCTCGGACTAGCGAGATTCGGTTTGAGCAGTTCTTC. Amino acid sequence: CASSSRTSEIRFEQFF. The complete variable domain, with remaining parts taken from reference TRBV9 and TRBJ2-1, reads DSGVTQTPKHLITATGQRVTLRCSPRSGDLSVYWYQQSLDQGLQFLIQYYNGEERAKGNILERFSAQQFPDLHSELNLSSLELGDSALYFCASSSRTSEIRFEQFFGPGTRLTVL.

Remarks on this clone: Germline and junction disagree at one end, which may indicate a read error. V and J are TRBV12-3 or TRBV12-4 and TRBJ1-1, with D tentatively TRBD1 (5 bases). The length of the CDR3 is 17 residues. The DNA for the CDR3 is TGTCCCAGCAGGTTAGGGACCACAGGCGTTCAGCGTACTGAAGCATTCTTT. Its protein product is CPSRLGTTGVQRTEAFF.

This chain uses TRBV27 with TRBJ2-7; no clear D gene. CDR3 length: 14 residues. V lost 5 bases and J 6 bases, leaving 17 bases between the germline ends. Germline assignment: CDR1 MNHEY and CDR2 SMNVEV (reference sequence). The CDR3 DNA is TGTGCCAGCAGTCCCGACGGAGTGCGTGGCGAGCAGTACTTC. This translates into CASSPDGVRGEQYF.

The sample holds a few counts of this clone. The rearrangement uses TRBV6-1 and TRBJ2-3; D ambiguous. CDR1 and CDR2 from the germline V gene are MNHNS and SASEGT. Trimming took off 4 bases at V and 3 bases at J, with 11 bases between the two ends. This CDR3 spans 14 amino acids. The CDR3 is CASSASPRTDTQYF. CDR3 DNA: TGTGCCAGCAGTGCATCACCTCGGACAGATACGCAGTATTTT.

In DNA form, the CDR3 reads TGTGCCAGCAGCGTAGGGGGTGGTGGGAGAGAGTACGAGCAGTACTTC. Its protein product is CASSVGGGGREYEQYF. The chain carries TRBV9 and TRBJ2-7; D might be TRBD2 (5 bases). The CDR3 contains 16 residues. Trimming shortened V by 0 bases and J by 4 bases, and 17 bases separated the two germline ends. Per the germline V gene, CDR1 is SGDLS and CDR2 is YYNGEE.

At least ten counts were recorded for this clone. The V gene is TRBV29-1, the J gene TRBJ2-2; D call uncertain. The CDR3 is 13 residues long. V lost 5 bases to trimming and J lost 2 bases, with 9 bases between them. Per germline, CDR1 SQVTM and CDR2 ANQGSEA. The CDR3 DNA is TGCAGCGTTCGTTACCGCAACACCGGGGAGCTGTTTTTT. It specifies CSVRYRNTGELFF.

This chain joins TRBV5-1 and TRBJ2-7; D is possibly TRBD1 or TRBD2 (5 bases each). Looked up from germline, CDR1 is SGHRS and CDR2 is YFSETQ. The CDR3 has 14 amino acids. V lost 1 base, J lost 3 bases, and 11 bases lay in between. The CDR3 loop reads CASSLRGEVYEQYF. CDR3 nucleotides: TGCGCCAGCAGCTTGAGGGGAGAGGTCTACGAGCAGTACTTC.

This clone was observed a few times. The gene calls are TRBV19 and TRBJ1-2, with D unresolved. CDR3 size: 14 residues. The V gene lost 0 bases and the J gene lost 0 bases, with 5 bases spanning the gap. From germline, CDR1 is LNHDA and CDR2 SQIVND (reference sequence). This chain's CDR3 is CASSIDGANYGYTF. The CDR3 DNA reads TGTGCCAGTAGTATAGACGGAGCTAACTATGGCTACACCTTC.

The chain has TRBV28 and TRBJ1-6, with 9 bases aligning to TRBD1. The CDR3 runs to 16 residues. V was pared by 6 bases and J by 5 bases, with 8 bases of the junction left unmatched. Germline CDR1 reads MDHEN; CDR2 reads SYDVKM. CDR3 bases: TGTGCCAGCAGCACCGGGACAGGGCCTAATAATTCACCCCTCCACTTT. This gives the protein CASSTGTGPNNSPLHF.

The gene calls are TRBV13 and TRBJ2-3, with TRBD2 matching 10 bases. Germline V CDR1 and CDR2: PRHDT, FYEKMQ (reference sequence). V gave up 4 bases and J gave up 3 bases; unmatched junction bases: 4. This CDR3 comprises 15 residues. CDR3: CASSSGLASTDTQYF. The CDR3 DNA is TGTGCCAGCAGCTCGGGACTAGCGAGTACAGATACGCAGTATTTT.

This clone ranks as medium-sized. The V call is TRBV5-5, the J call TRBJ2-3; 9 nucleotides match TRBD2. The V segment lost 5 bases and the J segment 4 bases; nucleotides outside the gene matches: 8. The CDR3 is made up of 15 amino acids. The germline gives CDR1 SGHKS, CDR2 YYEKEE (reference sequence). The CDR3 region is CASRSGLASADTQYF. The CDR3 region has the DNA TGTGCCAGCAGATCAGGACTAGCGAGCGCAGATACGCAGTATTTT.

The rearrangement links TRBV13 to TRBJ2-1; a possible D gene is TRBD1 (5 bases). The CDR3 length is 15 residues. Germline CDR1 is PRHDT and CDR2 is FYEKMQ (reference sequence). Trimming left V 5 bases short and J 5 bases short, with 16 bases between. CDR3 protein: CASSRDRGTDNEQFF. The CDR3 region has the DNA TGTGCCAGCAGCAGAGATAGGGGTACTGACAATGAGCAGTTCTTC. The full variable domain, completed using reference TRBV13 and TRBJ2-1, is AAGVIQSPRHLIKEKRETATLKCYPIPRHDTVYWYQQGPGQDPQFLISFYEKMQSDKGSIPDRFSAQQFSDYHSELNMSSLELGDSALYFCASSRDRGTDNEQFFGPGTRLTVL.

By proportion, this clone is medium-sized. The chain recombines TRBV4-1 with TRBJ2-1; TRBD2 matches 7 bases. CDR1 MGHRA and CDR2 YSYEKL come from the germline V gene. The V gene end was trimmed by 3 bases and the J gene end by 13 bases; junction bases not matched to a gene: 6. The CDR3 loop spans 12 amino acids. DNA of the CDR3: TGCGCCAGCAGCCATTCCGAGCGGGGACAGTTCTTC. It codes for CASSHSERGQFF.